This T cell receptor beta chain was found in a study of tumor and adjacent non-tumor tissue in lung cancer. This clonotype showed up many times. Its antigen is undetermined. Three rounds of nested PCR, following a modified ARM-PCR protocol, produced the TCRbeta library. Via MiXCR, TCRdb re-called the multiplex PCR reads, giving one row per CDR3 protein. The data show some 66,000 distinct CDR3 sequences, about 55% seen once. Germline V gene sequence: CDR1 KGHDR, CDR2 SFDVKD. The CDR3 is 17 amino acids. V lost 2 bases and J lost 0, with 13 bases in between. Study-level points and caveats: Significantly higher TCR diversity was found in tumor than normal lung. Tumor repertoires had a smaller top 100 clone share than normal lung.

No cell sorting was done before RNA was extracted from the tissue. More than 3 cm separated this lung sample from the edge of the tumor. Between August and November 2014, newly diagnosed, chemotherapy-naive lung cancer patients underwent thoracic surgery in China. V gene TRBV24-1 combines with J gene TRBJ2-1; D is unclear. The sequencing input was distant non-tumor lung tissue. This receptor was taken from a man between 70 and 80 years old with non-small cell lung cancer. The CDR3 nucleotides are TGTGCCACCAGTGATTGGGCGACGGAGAGCTCCTACAATGAGCAGTTCTTC. Its protein product is CATSDWATESSYNEQFF.